Listed below are T cell receptor beta chains from one sample, sequenced in a study of OX40 agonist ivuxolimab in advanced cancers. The assay was immunoSEQ multiplex PCR, and TCRdb's table has in-frame clones only and misses some. The sample includes about 81,000 clones, around 84% of them seen just once. The sample was CD4+ or CD8+ T cells sorted from blood, taken in a trial of the OX40 agonist ivuxolimab. The receptors derive from an adult with an advanced solid tumor such as melanoma, head and neck, liver or kidney cancer. The CDR3 runs from the conserved cysteine through the conserved F or W. The D gene is left open where the match is weak. Rows may omit the clone size; those that give it use once, few, many or a size class.

>TRBJ1-4|.|.|TRBV27
TGTGCCAGCAGTTTCCGGGGGGGAGGCGAAAAACTGTTTTTT
CASSFRGGGEKLFF
>TRBJ2-6|.|.|TRBV28
TGTGCCAGCAGTTGGGCAGACTACTCTGGGGCCAACGTCCTGACTTTC
CASSWADYSGANVLTF
>TRBJ2-1|.|.|TRBV27
TGTGCCAGCAGTTTAGGGGGGAACTCCTACAATGAGCAGTTCTTC
CASSLGGNSYNEQFF
>TRBJ1-1|.|.|TRBV9
TGTGCCAGCAGCGTAGGCTGGGTGGGCACTGAAGCTTTCTTT
CASSVGWVGTEAFF
>TRBJ1-5|few|TRBD1|TRBV28
TGTGCCAGCAGTCAGGGGGGAAGCAATCAGCCCCAGCATTTT
CASSQGGSNQPQHF
>TRBJ1-2|.|.|TRBV28
TGTGCCAGCAGTTTAACCCAGGGGCGGTATGGCTACACCTTC
CASSLTQGRYGYTF
>TRBJ2-2|.|TRBD2|TRBV5-4
TGTGCCAGCAGCTTGGCCGGACTAGCGGGGGGTCGCACCGGGGAGCTGTTTTTT
CASSLAGLAGGRTGELFF
>TRBJ2-2|.|.|TRBV13
TGTGCCAGCAGCCTTACCGGGGGCAGCGGGGAGCTGTTTTTT
CASSLTGGSGELFF
>TRBJ1-2|.|TRBD1|TRBV27
TGTGCCAGCAGTTATCTGACAGGGAGCTATGGCTACACCTTC
CASSYLTGSYGYTF
>TRBJ2-1|many|.|TRBV29-1
TGCAGCGTTCCGGCTTCCAATGAGCAGTTCTTC
CSVPASNEQFF
>TRBJ2-7|.|TRBD2|TRBV5-6
TGTGCCAGCCTTAATATCCCGGGAGGGCCTGCGGAGGAGCAGTACTTC
CASLNIPGGPAEEQYF
>TRBJ1-1|.|.|TRBV28
TGTGCCAGCAGGTGGAACACTGAAGCTTTCTTT
CASRWNTEAFF
>TRBJ2-1|.|TRBD1|TRBV9
TGTGCCAGCAGCCCCGAGGGACAGGGATCGGGGGAGCAGTTCTTC
CASSPEGQGSGEQFF
>TRBJ2-1|.|TRBD2|TRBV4-3
TGCGCCAGCAGCCTGACCCGGCCTAGCGGGAGGGCCGGTGAGCAGTTCTTC
CASSLTRPSGRAGEQFF
>TRBJ2-5|.|TRBD1|TRBV2
TGTGCCAGCAGCGGGACAGGGGGCCTTCAAGAGACCCAGTACTTC
CASSGTGGLQETQYF
>TRBJ2-2|.|.|TRBV5-5
TGTGCCAGCAGCTACGCCCCCGGGGAGCTGTTTTTT
CASSYAPGELFF
>TRBJ2-3|.|.|TRBV7-3
TGTGCCAGCAGCTTAATGAGCAGCGCAGATACGCAGTATTTT
CASSLMSSADTQYF
>TRBJ2-1|.|.|TRBV30
TGTGCCTGGATTAAGGGAACCTACAATGAGCAGTTCTTC
CAWIKGTYNEQFF
>TRBJ2-7|.|.|TRBV5-1
TGCGCCAGCAGCTTGGCGGCGGGCAGCTCCTACGAGCAGTACTTC
CASSLAAGSSYEQYF
>TRBJ1-3|.|.|TRBV19
TGTGCCAGTAGTATAATGGACTACTCTGGAAACACCATATATTTT
CASSIMDYSGNTIYF
>TRBJ2-5|.|.|TRBV23-1
TGCGCCAGCGGTAAAAGAATGACAGGGAGGTCGTCTCGCCAAGAGACCCAGTACTTC
CASGKRMTGRSSRQETQYF
>TRBJ1-4|.|.|TRBV27
TGTGCCAGCAGTTTGACCTGGAATGAAAAACTGTTTTTT
CASSLTWNEKLFF
>TRBJ2-4|.|TRBD1|TRBV28
TGTGCCAGCAACCAACAGGGGTTCGACATTCAGTACTTC
CASNQQGFDIQYF
>TRBJ2-7|.|TRBD1|TRBV28
TGTGCCAGCAGCCTGACAGGGGAATCCTACGAGCAGTACTTC
CASSLTGESYEQYF
>TRBJ1-5|few|TRBD1|TRBV16
TGTGCCAGCAGCCAACCGGGACAGGGGAACCGTCAGCCCCAGCATTTT
CASSQPGQGNRQPQHF
>TRBJ2-3|.|.|TRBV6-5
TGTGCCACCTGGGGGGATACGCAGTATTTT
CATWGDTQYF
>TRBJ2-5|.|TRBD2|TRBV7-6
TGTGCCAGCAGCTTTCTAGCGGGATACCAAGAGACCCAGTACTTC
CASSFLAGYQETQYF
>TRBJ2-1|.|TRBD2|TRBV9
TGTGCCAGCAGCGTAGTTACTAGCGGTGAGCAGTTCTTC
CASSVVTSGEQFF
>TRBJ1-2|.|.|TRBV5-4
TGTGCCAGCAGCGTGGGGGACACAGGCTACACCTTC
CASSVGDTGYTF
>TRBJ1-5|.|.|TRBV19
TGTGCCAGTAATAACAGGGTAGATCAGCCCCAGCATTTT
CASNNRVDQPQHF
>TRBJ2-3|.|TRBD2|TRBV10-2
TGCGCCAGCGGCACAGAGACTAGCGGGGGGGCCGGGGGAGATACGCAGTATTTT
CASGTETSGGAGGDTQYF
>TRBJ2-3|.|TRBD2|TRBV11-2
TGTGCCAGCAGCTTAGAGTCAGCGGGAGTGGGGGATTTT
CASSLESAGVGDF
>TRBJ2-7|.|.|TRBV6-4
TGTGCCAGCAGTGACTCATCGGGGGAGGCCTACGAGCAGTACTTC
CASSDSSGEAYEQYF
>TRBJ2-1|.|.|TRBV11-2
TGTGCCAGCAGCTTTGACTTCCCAGGGGTCAATGAGCAGTTCTTC
CASSFDFPGVNEQFF
>TRBJ2-3|.|TRBD1|TRBV30
TGTGCTCGGGACAGGGGTATGACAGATACGCAGTATTTT
CARDRGMTDTQYF
>TRBJ1-4|.|.|TRBV27
TGTGCCAGCAGTTTAAGGAGGACTAATGAAAAACTGTTTTTT
CASSLRRTNEKLFF
>TRBJ2-2|.|.|TRBV9
TGTGCCAGCAGCTATACAGGGTCTGGGGAGCTGTTTTTT
CASSYTGSGELFF
>TRBJ1-3|.|.|TRBV7-6
TGTGCCAGCAGCGCCGGGAGGCTCGCGGACACCATATATTTT
CASSAGRLADTIYF
>TRBJ2-4|.|TRBD2|TRBV5-1
TGCGCCAGCAGCCATCCCCGGGAGGGCGCCAAAAACATTCAGTACTTC
CASSHPREGAKNIQYF
>TRBJ2-7|.|.|TRBV4-1
TGCGCCAGCAGCCAAGAATGGCGACCAGGGGAGCAGTACTTC
CASSQEWRPGEQYF
>TRBJ2-1|.|.|TRBV5-1
TGCGCCAGCAGCTTTGGACAGAATGAGCAGTTCTTC
CASSFGQNEQFF
>TRBJ2-3|.|TRBD1|TRBV18
TGTGCCAGCTCACGATACAGGGGCGAAGGCACAGATACGCAGTATTTT
CASSRYRGEGTDTQYF
>TRBJ2-3|.|TRBD2|TRBV5-8
TGTGCCAGCAGCCAAGGACTAGCGGGAAGCACAGATACGCAGTATTTT
CASSQGLAGSTDTQYF
>TRBJ2-3|.|TRBD2|TRBV5-1
TGCGCCAGCAGCTCCGAGGGGAGGGCCCCGGATACGCAGTATTTT
CASSSEGRAPDTQYF
>TRBJ2-2|.|.|TRBV12-5
TGTGCTAGTGGCCCCGGGGTTGCGAACACCGGGGAGCTGTTTTTT
CASGPGVANTGELFF
>TRBJ2-1|.|TRBD2|TRBV9
TGTGCCAGCAGCCCAGAGGCGGGAGGTTGGAATGAGCAGTTCTTC
CASSPEAGGWNEQFF
>TRBJ1-4|.|TRBD1|TRBV27
TGTGCCAGCAGTTTACCACTCCCCGACAGGGAGTGTAATGAAAAACTGTTTTTT
CASSLPLPDRECNEKLFF
>TRBJ1-1|.|.|TRBV18
TGTGCCAGCTCACCTCAGGGAGGGGACACTGAAGCTTTCTTT
CASSPQGGDTEAFF
>TRBJ2-7|.|TRBD1|TRBV7-8
TGTGCCAGCAGCTCCACAGAGGACAGGGTGTCCGAGCAGTACTTC
CASSSTEDRVSEQYF
>TRBJ1-6|many|.|TRBV27
TGTGCCAGCAGTCCTGGGGGGACCCTCCACTTT
CASSPGGTLHF
>TRBJ1-1|.|.|TRBV4-2
TGTGCCAGCAGCCCTACCAGGCACTTAGAAGCTTTCTTT
CASSPTRHLEAFF
>TRBJ1-3|.|.|TRBV7-2
TGTGCCAGCAGCTTAGAGTCGGGTAGGGACACCATATATTTT
CASSLESGRDTIYF
>TRBJ2-2|few|TRBD1|TRBV27
TGTGCCAGCAGTACCCGGGACAGGGGGCCCGGGGAGCTGTTTTTT
CASSTRDRGPGELFF